This TCR beta chain was observed in a study of CD8 T cells in Susac syndrome. The V segment lost 7 bases and the J segment 4 bases; nucleotides outside the gene matches: 5. The CDR3 has 15 residues. Germline V lookup: CDR1 MNHNS, CDR2 SASEGT. With random hexamers, reverse transcription was performed on about 0.45 to 1 ug of RNA. TCRdb independently ran MiXCR on the immunoSEQ multiplex PCR reads; one entry per CDR3 protein. The table includes a few hundred thousand distinct CDR3 sequences, approximately 85% detected once. TEMRA cells were FACS-enriched, with CD8+ and CD4+ T cells isolated negatively. The source of this sequence is a human donor with multiple sclerosis. The source material was CD8+ T cells from PBMCs. This chain connects TRBV6-1 to TRBJ2-7, with 15 bases lining up with TRBD2. The CDR3 region has the DNA TGTGCCAGCATTAGGACTAGCGGGGGGGATTACGAGCAGTACTTC. Amino acid sequence: CASIRTSGGDYEQYF.